These T cell receptor beta chains were read from a single sample in a study of cytomegalovirus exposure and HLA in healthy donors. The repertoire was sequenced with immunoSEQ multiplex PCR; TCRdb's copy has only in-frame clones and lacks some. The sample carries about 80,000 clones, approximately 62% recorded once. Material: PBMCs. These receptors were taken from a male donor in good health and CMV-seropositive. Both conserved end residues are part of each CDR3. D genes are given only for firm matches. Only some rows state a clone size, as once, few, many or a class for expanded clones.

TRBV5-6	TRBJ2-7	TRBD1	few	CASSLAQGAEEQYF	TGTGCCAGCAGCTTGGCTCAGGGGGCGGAGGAGCAGTACTTC
TRBV6-5	TRBJ1-2	-	few	CASSYGGGGGYTF	TGTGCCAGCAGTTACGGGGGGGGCGGTGGCTACACCTTC
TRBV6-1	TRBJ1-2	TRBD1	-	CASSEAYRGGYGYTF	TGTGCCAGCAGTGAAGCGTACAGGGGTGGCTATGGCTACACCTTC
TRBV25-1	TRBJ1-2	-	few	CASSEYGREGDGYTF	TGTGCCAGCAGTGAATACGGCAGGGAGGGTGATGGCTACACCTTC
TRBV9	TRBJ2-6	-	-	CASSPSAHRPLDSGANVLTF	TGTGCCAGCAGCCCGTCCGCCCACAGGCCCCTAGACTCTGGGGCCAACGTCCTGACTTTC
TRBV5-6	TRBJ2-5	TRBD1	few	CASSFGRQGQETQYF	TGTGCCAGCAGCTTCGGGCGACAGGGGCAAGAGACCCAGTACTTC
TRBV11-2	TRBJ2-7	-	-	CASSPGQSEQYF	TGTGCCAGCAGCCCCGGACAGAGCGAGCAGTACTTC
TRBV7-9	TRBJ2-7	-	-	CASSLPGLPYEQYF	TGTGCCAGCAGCTTACCGGGACTCCCCTACGAGCAGTACTTC
TRBV25-1	TRBJ2-3	-	few	CASSEWAGSTDTQYF	TGTGCCAGCAGTGAATGGGCAGGGAGCACAGATACGCAGTATTTT
TRBV19	TRBJ2-1	TRBD2	-	CATTSLSGGTGSYNEQFF	TGTGCCACCACCTCGCTTAGCGGGGGAACCGGGTCCTACAATGAGCAGTTCTTC
TRBV28	TRBJ2-7	TRBD1	-	CASSQPPYRGVSYEQYF	TGTGCCAGCAGTCAACCTCCCTACAGGGGAGTGTCCTACGAGCAGTACTTC
TRBV7-7	TRBJ2-5	-	few	CASSLEGVQETQYF	TGTGCTAGCAGCTTAGAAGGAGTGCAAGAGACCCAGTACTTC
TRBV27	TRBJ2-7	TRBD1	-	CASSWATGNYEQYF	TGTGCCAGCAGCTGGGCGACAGGGAACTACGAGCAGTACTTC
TRBV6-1	TRBJ2-7	-	-	CASNLRGPTYEQYF	TGTGCCAGCAACCTGCGGGGGCCGACCTACGAGCAGTACTTC
TRBV7-2	TRBJ1-1	TRBD1	-	CASSSTGVGTEAFF	TGTGCCAGCAGCTCGACAGGGGTTGGGACTGAAGCTTTCTTT
TRBV2	TRBJ2-1	TRBD1	few	CASGRDRGYNEQFF	TGTGCCAGCGGCCGGGACAGGGGATACAATGAGCAGTTCTTC
TRBV9	TRBJ2-7	TRBD1	-	CASSVAGQGGYEQYF	TGTGCCAGCAGCGTAGCCGGACAGGGTGGCTACGAGCAGTACTTC
TRBV6-5	TRBJ1-2	-	-	CASSQTSNYGYTF	TGTGCCAGCAGTCAGACATCTAACTATGGCTACACCTTC
TRBV2	TRBJ1-5	TRBD1	-	CASGTEVNQPQHF	TGTGCCAGCGGGACAGAAGTCAATCAGCCCCAGCATTTT
TRBV5-4	TRBJ2-7	TRBD2	-	CASSFKASGSRSYEQYF	TGTGCCAGCAGCTTTAAAGCTAGCGGGAGCAGATCCTACGAGCAGTACTTC
TRBV27	TRBJ2-1	-	-	CASNTLQGTDNEQFF	TGTGCCAGCAATACTCTACAGGGAACGGACAATGAGCAGTTCTTC
TRBV7-3	TRBJ1-2	TRBD1	-	CASSRDRSFSYGYTF	TGTGCCAGCAGCCGGGACAGGTCGTTTAGCTATGGCTACACCTTC
TRBV7-3	TRBJ2-1	-	-	CASSSGLSNEQFF	TGTGCCAGCAGCTCGGGACTTTCCAATGAGCAGTTCTTC
TRBV13	TRBJ2-7	-	-	CASSLGGSAYEQYF	TGTGCCAGCAGCTTAGGTGGGAGCGCCTACGAGCAGTACTTC
TRBV11-2	TRBJ2-2	TRBD2	-	CASSLLAGATGELFF	TGTGCCAGCAGCTTACTAGCGGGAGCCACCGGGGAGCTGTTTTTT
TRBV19	TRBJ2-5	-	-	CASKSGETQYF	TGTGCCAGTAAGAGCGGAGAGACCCAGTACTTC
TRBV5-1	TRBJ1-4	TRBD1	-	CASSLYRGLDEKLFF	TGCGCCAGCAGCTTGTACAGGGGCTTGGATGAAAAACTGTTTTTT
TRBV20-1	TRBJ2-7	-	few	CSASPYEQYF	TGCAGTGCTTCCCCATACGAGCAGTACTTC
TRBV7-9	TRBJ1-5	-	-	CASSLAPEGQPQHF	TGTGCCAGCAGCTTAGCGCCGGAGGGGCAGCCCCAGCATTTT
TRBV5-4	TRBJ2-1	TRBD2	-	CASRRDYRDNEQFF	TGTGCCAGCAGGAGGGACTACCGAGACAATGAGCAGTTCTTC
TRBV30	TRBJ2-5	TRBD1	-	CAWSVGGQGQQYF	TGTGCCTGGAGTGTGGGGGGACAGGGCCAGCAGTACTTC
TRBV18	TRBJ1-3	-	-	CASSPPWEGNTIYF	TGTGCCAGCTCACCACCATGGGAGGGAAACACCATATATTTT
TRBV28	TRBJ2-7	-	few	CASSITGTLSYEQYF	TGTGCCAGCAGTATAACCGGGACACTCTCCTACGAGCAGTACTTC
TRBV28	TRBJ2-3	TRBD2	-	CASSVPGLAADTQYF	TGTGCCAGCAGTGTCCCGGGACTAGCGGCAGATACGCAGTATTTT
TRBV7-8	TRBJ2-3	-	-	CASSYMGGRATDTQYF	TGTGCCAGCAGCTATATGGGGGGGCGGGCGACAGATACGCAGTATTTT
TRBV5-4	TRBJ2-1	TRBD2	-	CASSPSLTSGGAYNEQFF	TGTGCCAGCAGCCCCTCCTTGACTAGCGGGGGAGCCTACAATGAGCAGTTCTTC
TRBV11-2	TRBJ2-5	TRBD1	few	CASSSDRVAYQETQYF	TGTGCCAGCAGCTCCGACAGGGTAGCCTACCAAGAGACCCAGTACTTC
TRBV6-6	TRBJ2-6	-	few	CATEGSGANVLTF	TGTGCCACCGAGGGTAGTGGGGCCAACGTCCTGACTTTC
TRBV10-3	TRBJ1-4	-	-	CAISSVVNEKLFF	TGTGCCATCAGTTCAGTTGTTAATGAAAAACTGTTTTTT
TRBV19	TRBJ1-1	TRBD1	-	CASSPDRVNTEAFF	TGTGCCAGTAGTCCGGACAGGGTGAACACTGAAGCTTTCTTT
TRBV6-6	TRBJ1-1	-	-	CATRGGGNTEAFF	TGTGCCACCCGGGGGGGAGGGAACACTGAAGCTTTCTTT
TRBV28	TRBJ1-2	-	few	CASRSSKTGLIWGYTF	TGTGCCAGCAGATCATCGAAGACAGGCCTTATCTGGGGCTACACCTTC
TRBV19	TRBJ2-1	TRBD2	-	CASRPAGGPPHEQFF	TGTGCCAGTAGGCCGGCGGGAGGCCCCCCCCATGAGCAGTTCTTC
TRBV4-2	TRBJ2-5	TRBD2	-	CASSRGTSGTQETQYF	TGTGCCAGCAGCCGAGGGACTAGCGGGACCCAAGAGACCCAGTACTTC
TRBV7-6	TRBJ1-6	-	few	CASSFSAGSYNSPLHF	TGTGCCAGCAGCTTCAGTGCAGGTTCCTATAATTCACCCCTCCACTTT
TRBV27	TRBJ1-6	-	-	CASSLSEKSPLHF	TGTGCCAGCAGTTTATCTGAGAAATCACCCCTCCACTTT
TRBV12-5	TRBJ2-2	TRBD2	-	CASGLWGLAGVDTGELFF	TGTGCTAGTGGTTTGTGGGGACTAGCGGGAGTCGACACCGGGGAGCTGTTTTTT
TRBV19	TRBJ1-1	TRBD1	few	CASSAGQPHLGVNTEAFF	TGTGCCAGTAGTGCGGGACAGCCCCACCTCGGTGTGAACACTGAAGCTTTCTTT
TRBV18	TRBJ1-4	TRBD1	-	CASSANRDRGNEKLFF	TGTGCCAGCTCAGCTAACCGGGACAGGGGGAACGAAAAACTGTTTTTT
TRBV5-4	TRBJ1-2	TRBD1	few	CASSIGQAPGYGYTF	TGTGCCAGCAGCATAGGACAGGCCCCTGGGTATGGCTACACCTTC